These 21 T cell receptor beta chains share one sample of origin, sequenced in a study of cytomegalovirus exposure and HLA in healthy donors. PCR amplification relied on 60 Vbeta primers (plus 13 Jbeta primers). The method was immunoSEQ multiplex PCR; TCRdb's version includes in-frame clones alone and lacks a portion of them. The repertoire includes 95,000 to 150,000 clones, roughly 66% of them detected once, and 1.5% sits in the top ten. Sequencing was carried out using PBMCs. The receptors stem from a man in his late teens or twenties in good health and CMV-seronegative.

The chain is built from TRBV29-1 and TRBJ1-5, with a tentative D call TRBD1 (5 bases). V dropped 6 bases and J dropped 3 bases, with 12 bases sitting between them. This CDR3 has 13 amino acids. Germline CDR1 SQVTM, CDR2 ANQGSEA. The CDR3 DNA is TGCAGCGTGCTTCCAGGGTACAATCAGCCCCAGCATTTT. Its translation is CSVLPGYNQPQHF. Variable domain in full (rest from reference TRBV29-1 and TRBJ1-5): SAVISQKPSRDICQRGTSLTIQCQVDSQVTMMFWYRQQPGQSLTLIATANQGSEATYESGFVIDKFPISRPNLTFSTLTVSNMSPEDSSIYLCSVLPGYNQPQHFGDGTRLSIL.

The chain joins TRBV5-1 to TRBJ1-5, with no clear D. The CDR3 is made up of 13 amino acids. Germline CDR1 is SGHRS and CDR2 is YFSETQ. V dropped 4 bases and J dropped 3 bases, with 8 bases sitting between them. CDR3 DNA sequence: TGCGCCAGCAGCAGAGGGTACAATCAGCCCCAGCATTTT. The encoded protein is CASSRGYNQPQHF.

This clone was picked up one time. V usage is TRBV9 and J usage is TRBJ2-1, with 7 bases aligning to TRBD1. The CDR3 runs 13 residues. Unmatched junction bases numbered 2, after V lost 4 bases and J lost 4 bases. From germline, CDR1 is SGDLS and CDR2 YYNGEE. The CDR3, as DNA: TGTGCCAGCAGCCCGGGACAGTACAATGAGCAGTTCTTC. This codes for CASSPGQYNEQFF.

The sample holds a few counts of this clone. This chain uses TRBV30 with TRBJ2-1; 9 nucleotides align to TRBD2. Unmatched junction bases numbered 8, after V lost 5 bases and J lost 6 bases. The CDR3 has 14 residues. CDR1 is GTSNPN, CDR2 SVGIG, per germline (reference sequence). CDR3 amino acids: CAWGSGRGANEQFF. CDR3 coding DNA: TGTGCCTGGGGTAGCGGGAGAGGTGCCAATGAGCAGTTCTTC.

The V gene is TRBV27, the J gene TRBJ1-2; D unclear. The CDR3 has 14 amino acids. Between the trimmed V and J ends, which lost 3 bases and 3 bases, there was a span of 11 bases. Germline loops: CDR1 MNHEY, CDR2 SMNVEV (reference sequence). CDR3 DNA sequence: TGTGCCAGCAGTTTGGGTGTTCGGGACTATGGCTACACCTTC. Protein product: CASSLGVRDYGYTF.

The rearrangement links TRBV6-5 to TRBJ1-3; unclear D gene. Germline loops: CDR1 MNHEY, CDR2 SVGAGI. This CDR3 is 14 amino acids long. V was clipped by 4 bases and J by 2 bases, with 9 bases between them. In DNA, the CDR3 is TGTGCCAGCAGTTTCTGGCCAGCTGGAAACACCATATATTTT. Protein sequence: CASSFWPAGNTIYF.

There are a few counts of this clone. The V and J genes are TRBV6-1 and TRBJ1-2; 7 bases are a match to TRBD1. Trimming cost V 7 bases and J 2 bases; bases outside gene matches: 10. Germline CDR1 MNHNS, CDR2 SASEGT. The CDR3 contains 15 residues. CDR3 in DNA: TGTGCCAGCACCCGGACAGGAACAGGCAACTATGGCTACACCTTC. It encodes CASTRTGTGNYGYTF.

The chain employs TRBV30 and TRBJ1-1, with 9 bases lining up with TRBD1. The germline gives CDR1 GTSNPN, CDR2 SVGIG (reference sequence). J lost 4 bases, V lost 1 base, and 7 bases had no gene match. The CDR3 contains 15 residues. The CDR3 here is CAWSARGDRATEAFF. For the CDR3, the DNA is TGTGCCTGGAGTGCCCGGGGGGACAGGGCCACTGAAGCTTTCTTT.

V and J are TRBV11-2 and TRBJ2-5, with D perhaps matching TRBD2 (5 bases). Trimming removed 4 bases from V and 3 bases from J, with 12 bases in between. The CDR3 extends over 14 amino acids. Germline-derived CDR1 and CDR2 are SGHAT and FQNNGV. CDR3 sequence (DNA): TGTGCCAGCAGCTCGAAGGACTGGGAAGAGACCCAGTACTTC. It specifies CASSSKDWEETQYF.

CDR3 bases: TGTGCCAGCTCACCAGGGACAGGGGCATCCTACGAGCAGTACTTC. It encodes CASSPGTGASYEQYF. J is TRBJ2-7 and V is TRBV18; 10 positions match TRBD1. Germline V gene data show CDR1 as KGHSH and CDR2 as LQKENI. The J segment lost 1 base and the V segment lost 2 bases, leaving 2 bases of the junction unmatched. The CDR3 has 15 residues.

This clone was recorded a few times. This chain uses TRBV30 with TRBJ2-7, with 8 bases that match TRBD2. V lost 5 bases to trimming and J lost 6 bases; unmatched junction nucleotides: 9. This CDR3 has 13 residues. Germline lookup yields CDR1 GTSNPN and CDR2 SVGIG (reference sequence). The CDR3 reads CAWRRAGASEQYF. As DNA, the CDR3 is TGTGCCTGGCGGCGAGCGGGAGCCAGCGAGCAGTACTTC.

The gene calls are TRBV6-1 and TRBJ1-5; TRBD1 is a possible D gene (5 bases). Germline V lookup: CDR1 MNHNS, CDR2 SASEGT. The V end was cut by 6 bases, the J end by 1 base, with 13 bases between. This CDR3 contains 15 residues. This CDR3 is CASSKTVQSNQPQHF. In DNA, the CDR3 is TGTGCCAGCAGCAAGACAGTACAGAGCAATCAGCCCCAGCATTTT.

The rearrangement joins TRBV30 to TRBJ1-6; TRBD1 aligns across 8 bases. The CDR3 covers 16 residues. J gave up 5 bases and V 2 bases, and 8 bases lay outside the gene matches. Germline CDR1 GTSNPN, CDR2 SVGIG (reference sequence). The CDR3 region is CAWSLDRGQHNSPLHF. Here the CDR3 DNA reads TGTGCCTGGAGTCTAGACAGGGGTCAACATAATTCACCCCTCCACTTT.

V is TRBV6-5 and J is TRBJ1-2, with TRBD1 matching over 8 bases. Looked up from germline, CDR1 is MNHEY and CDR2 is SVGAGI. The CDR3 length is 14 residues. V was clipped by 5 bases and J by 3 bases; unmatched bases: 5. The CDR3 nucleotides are TGTGCCAGCAGTGCCGGACAGGGACACTATGGCTACACCTTC. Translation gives CASSAGQGHYGYTF.

CDR3 in DNA: TGCAGCCCACGGAGAGCAGGCGGGGGGGAGCAGTTCTTC. This translates into CSPRRAGGGEQFF. The chain links TRBV29-1 to TRBJ2-1, with 8 bases matching TRBD2. The CDR3 totals 13 residues. The V gene end was trimmed by 8 bases and the J gene end by 10 bases; junction bases not matched to a gene: 13. Germline V gene lookup returns CDR1 SQVTM and CDR2 ANQGSEA.

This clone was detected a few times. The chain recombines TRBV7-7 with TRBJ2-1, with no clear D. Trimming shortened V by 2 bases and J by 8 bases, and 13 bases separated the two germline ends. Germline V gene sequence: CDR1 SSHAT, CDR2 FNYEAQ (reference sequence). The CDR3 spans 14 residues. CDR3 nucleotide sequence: TGTGCCAGCAGCTTACGCACCAGAAGTGATGAGCAGTTCTTC. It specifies CASSLRTRSDEQFF.

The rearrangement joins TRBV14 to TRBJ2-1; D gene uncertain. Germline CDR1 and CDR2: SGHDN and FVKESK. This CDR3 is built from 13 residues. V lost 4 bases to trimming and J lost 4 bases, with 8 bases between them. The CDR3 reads CASSPRAYNEQFF. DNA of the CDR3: TGTGCCAGCAGCCCCCGAGCTTACAATGAGCAGTTCTTC.

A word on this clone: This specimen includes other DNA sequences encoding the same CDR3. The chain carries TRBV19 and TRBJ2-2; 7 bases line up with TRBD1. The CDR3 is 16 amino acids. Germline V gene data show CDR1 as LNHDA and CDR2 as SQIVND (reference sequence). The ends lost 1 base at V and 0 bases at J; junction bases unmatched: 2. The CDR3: CASSIVQGANTGELFF. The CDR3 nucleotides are TGTGCCAGTAGTATAGTCCAGGGGGCGAACACCGGGGAGCTGTTTTTT.

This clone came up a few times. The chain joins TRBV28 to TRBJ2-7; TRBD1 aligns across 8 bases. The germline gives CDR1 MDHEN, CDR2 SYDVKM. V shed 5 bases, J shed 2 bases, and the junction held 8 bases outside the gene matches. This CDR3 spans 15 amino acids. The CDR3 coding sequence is TGTGCCAGCAGTCCCCCCAGGGACAGGACCTACGAGCAGTACTTC. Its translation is CASSPPRDRTYEQYF.

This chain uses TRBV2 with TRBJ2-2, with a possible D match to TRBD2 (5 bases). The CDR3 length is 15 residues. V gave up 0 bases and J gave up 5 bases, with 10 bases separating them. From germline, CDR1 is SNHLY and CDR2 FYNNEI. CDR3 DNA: TGTGCCAGCAGTGAAGCAGAGGGTAGGACCGGGGAGCTGTTTTTT. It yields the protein CASSEAEGRTGELFF.

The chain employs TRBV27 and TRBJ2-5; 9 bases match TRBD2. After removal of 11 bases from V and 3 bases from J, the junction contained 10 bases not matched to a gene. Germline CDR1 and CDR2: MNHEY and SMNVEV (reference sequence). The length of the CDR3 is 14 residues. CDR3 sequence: CAAGVAGVEETQYF. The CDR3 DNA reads TGTGCCGCTGGGGTAGCGGGAGTGGAAGAGACCCAGTACTTC.